This passage covers 24 T cell receptor beta chains from one sample sequenced in a study of blood T cell repertoires in COVID-19. The assay was immunoSEQ multiplex PCR, and TCRdb's table has in-frame clones only and misses some. The sample has approximately 200,000 clones; roughly four fifths are singletons. Input material: PBMCs or T cells enriched from blood (not recorded which). The receptors here all came from a man aged 35-49 years who had recovered from COVID-19.

This chain joins TRBV9 and TRBJ2-1; D unclear. CDR1 and CDR2 (germline): SGDLS, YYNGEE. V shed 2 bases and J shed 7 bases, with 7 bases lying between them. This CDR3 is built from 12 residues. The CDR3 coding sequence is TGTGCCAGCAGCGTCTCCCTGAATGAGCAGTTCTTC. Amino acid sequence: CASSVSLNEQFF.

The chain's CDR3 is CSAPFGGYTF. CDR3 in DNA: TGCAGTGCTCCTTTCGGGGGCTACACCTTC. The chain combines TRBV20-1 with TRBJ1-2; D is uncertain. Germline V CDR1 and CDR2: DFQATT, SNEGSKA (reference sequence). V lost 5 bases to trimming and J lost 8 bases, with 9 bases between them. The CDR3 sequence is 10 residues long.

The gene calls are TRBV10-1 and TRBJ2-3, with D hard to call. V lost 3 bases to trimming and J lost 0 bases, with 16 bases between them. Germline V gene sequence: CDR1 WNHNN, CDR2 SYGVQD (reference sequence). CDR3 size: 17 residues. The CDR3 region is CASSDAQARLSTDTQYF. As DNA, the CDR3 is TGCGCCAGCAGTGATGCTCAAGCAAGATTGAGCACAGATACGCAGTATTTT.

The chain is built from TRBV7-3 and TRBJ2-1; possible D gene TRBD1, 5 bases. CDR1 and CDR2 from the germline V gene are SGHTA and FQGTGA. The CDR3 has 14 amino acids. The V gene lost 2 bases and the J gene lost 6 bases, with 11 bases spanning the gap. CDR3 sequence (DNA): TGTGCCAGCAGCTTACAGGGAAGCAGCAATGAGCAGTTCTTC. Protein product: CASSLQGSSNEQFF. The whole variable domain, filled in from reference TRBV7-3 and TRBJ2-1, reads GAGVSQTPSNKVTEKGKYVELRCDPISGHTALYWYRQSLGQGPEFLIYFQGTGAADDSGLPNDRFFAVRPEGSVSTLKIQRTERGDSAVYLCASSLQGSSNEQFFGPGTRLTVL.

The chain carries TRBV5-6 and TRBJ1-6; TRBD1 matches 8 bases. CDR1 and CDR2 (germline): SGHDT, YYEEEE. The CDR3 contains 18 residues. Germline trimming cut 2 bases from V and 2 bases from J; bases unmatched to any gene: 9. The CDR3 protein is CASSLGQGATTYNSPLHF. The DNA of the CDR3 is TGTGCCAGCAGCTTAGGACAGGGCGCTACGACCTATAATTCACCCCTCCACTTT.

This clone was counted a few times. The V gene is TRBV4-2, the J gene TRBJ2-1; 9 bases match TRBD2. J gave up 4 bases and V 4 bases, and 14 bases lay outside the gene matches. The CDR3 extends over 18 amino acids. CDR1 is LGHNA, CDR2 YNFKEQ, per germline. CDR3 loop: CASSLTLPSGANYNEQFF. CDR3 DNA: TGTGCCAGCAGCCTAACCCTCCCTAGCGGGGCTAATTACAATGAGCAGTTCTTC.

The chain has TRBV18 and TRBJ1-6; no definite D call. The ends were cut back, 3 bases at V and 12 bases at J, with 6 bases in the middle. The germline CDR1 and CDR2 sequences are KGHSH and LQKENI. The CDR3 loop spans 11 amino acids. CDR3 protein: CASSPGEPLHF. The CDR3 bases are TGTGCCAGCTCACCCGGAGAACCCCTCCACTTT.

This clone was detected once. J is TRBJ2-3 and V is TRBV10-3; D perhaps matches TRBD2 (6 bases). Trimming removed 2 bases at V and 2 bases at J, with 14 bases between. Germline assignment: CDR1 ENHRY and CDR2 SYGVKD. This CDR3 is built from 16 residues. The CDR3 region has the DNA TGTGCCATCAGTGAGAGGGACGGGGGTACCACAGATACGCAGTATTTT. It translates to CAISERDGGTTDTQYF.

The rearrangement uses TRBV3-1 (or the pseudogene TRBV3-2) and TRBJ2-2; tentative D call: TRBD2 (6 bases). CDR3 length: 15 residues. The germline CDR1 and CDR2 sequences are LGHDT and YNNKEL (reference sequence). The V end was cut by 7 bases, the J end by 2 bases, with 14 bases between. For the CDR3, the DNA is TGTGCCAGCAACCCCGGGACTCCTAACACCGGGGAGCTGTTTTTT. This encodes CASNPGTPNTGELFF.

This chain connects TRBV29-1 to TRBJ1-2; tentative D call: TRBD1 (5 bases). There are 15 residues in the CDR3. The germline V gene encodes CDR1 SQVTM and CDR2 ANQGSEA. V was cut by 3 bases and J by 2 bases, with 16 bases left in between. CDR3 region: CSVDWVGGRNYGYTF. As DNA, the CDR3 is TGCAGCGTTGATTGGGTGGGGGGTAGAAACTATGGCTACACCTTC.

This chain joins TRBV5-1 and TRBJ2-7, with TRBD1 matching 7 bases. Germline CDR1 reads SGHRS; CDR2 reads YFSETQ. J lost 0 bases, V lost 2 bases, and 8 bases had no gene match. CDR3 length: 16 residues. The CDR3 spells CASSFGLDRNSYEQYF. The CDR3 coding sequence is TGCGCCAGCAGCTTCGGCTTGGACAGGAACTCCTACGAGCAGTACTTC.

This clone occurred a few times. The genes are TRBV2 and TRBJ1-3; D remains ambiguous. This CDR3 contains 14 residues. V was shortened by 4 bases and J by 3 bases, with 10 bases between the two germline ends. Looked up from germline, CDR1 is SNHLY and CDR2 is FYNNEI. The CDR3 protein is CASSGWPNGNTIYF. The CDR3 DNA reads as TGTGCCAGCAGTGGTTGGCCGAATGGAAACACCATATATTTT.

V usage is TRBV30 and J usage is TRBJ2-3; maybe TRBD1 (6 bases). Germline CDR1 GTSNPN, CDR2 SVGIG (reference sequence). The CDR3 length is 14 residues. Trimming pared 2 bases from V and 1 base from J, leaving 10 bases between. CDR3 DNA sequence: TGTGCCTGGAGTATGGGACACCGCACAGATACGCAGTATTTT. Its protein is CAWSMGHRTDTQYF.

The chain combines TRBV6-6 with TRBJ2-7, with 9 nucleotides matching TRBD1. The trim removed 5 bases at V and 3 bases at J, leaving 8 bases unmatched. Germline V gives CDR1 MNHNY, CDR2 SVGAGI (reference sequence). The length of the CDR3 is 15 residues. For the CDR3, the DNA is TGTGCCAGCAGTCCCCGACAGGGGGGTTTCTACGAGCAGTACTTC. It codes for CASSPRQGGFYEQYF.

The chain is built from TRBV3-1 (or the pseudogene TRBV3-2) and TRBJ1-3; D may be TRBD1 (6 bases). The CDR3 loop spans 14 amino acids. With 2 bases removed from V and 3 bases from J, the gap between germline ends came to 8 bases. Germline V lookup: CDR1 LGHDT, CDR2 YNNKEL (reference sequence). CDR3 sequence: CASSQYRDGNTIYF. DNA for the CDR3: TGTGCCAGCAGCCAATACAGGGATGGAAACACCATATATTTT.

The chain links TRBV19 to TRBJ1-1, with 11 nucleotides matching TRBD1. This CDR3 region has 13 residues. V was pared by 3 bases and J by 6 bases, with 0 bases of the junction left unmatched. Germline CDR1 reads LNHDA; CDR2 reads SQIVND (reference sequence). The chain's CDR3 is CASSMDRGPEAFF. CDR3 in DNA: TGTGCCAGTAGTATGGACAGGGGGCCTGAAGCTTTCTTT. Combining the CDR3 with reference TRBV19 and TRBJ1-1 gives the whole variable domain DGGITQSPKYLFRKEGQNVTLSCEQNLNHDAMYWYRQDPGQGLRLIYYSQIVNDFQKGDIAEGYSVSREKKESFPLTVTSAQKNPTAFYLCASSMDRGPEAFFGQGTRLTVV.

This clone showed up just a few times. The rearrangement links TRBV5-4 to TRBJ2-1, with 7 bases identical to TRBD2. This CDR3 has 16 residues. Germline V gives CDR1 SGHNT, CDR2 YYREEE (reference sequence). The trim removed 4 bases at V and 0 bases at J, leaving 7 bases unmatched. Written as DNA, the CDR3 is TGTGCCAGCAGCCCGAGCGGGGCTAGCTCCTACAATGAGCAGTTCTTC. Its protein product is CASSPSGASSYNEQFF.

This clone appeared once. The genes are TRBV4-3 and TRBJ2-1; D gene uncertain. The CDR3 runs 17 residues. Germline CDR1 reads LGHNA; CDR2 reads YSLEER. Trimming took 0 bases from V and 0 from J, leaving 12 bases between them. CDR3: CASSQEVQRSSYNEQFF. CDR3 nucleotides: TGCGCCAGCAGCCAAGAGGTTCAGCGTAGCTCCTACAATGAGCAGTTCTTC.

CDR3 in DNA: TGTGCCAGCAGTTACCAGCCGGGACTGGGGGACACTGAAGCTTTCTTT. Translation gives CASSYQPGLGDTEAFF. The J gene is TRBJ1-1, the V gene TRBV6-5; D possibly corresponds to TRBD1 (5 bases). Trimming removed 2 bases at V and 3 bases at J, with 16 bases between. Germline CDR1 and CDR2: MNHEY and SVGAGI. The CDR3 contains 16 residues.

A remark on this clone: This specimen includes other DNA sequences encoding the same CDR3. The chain employs TRBV5-1 and TRBJ2-3, with a weak D call TRBD1 (5 bases). The germline V gene has CDR1 SGHRS and CDR2 YFSETQ. The CDR3 totals 14 residues. V lost 4 bases and J lost 2, with 11 bases in between. The CDR3 is CASSLTGSTDTQYF. The CDR3 coding sequence is TGCGCCAGCAGCCTCACAGGATCCACAGATACGCAGTATTTT.

The chain uses TRBV7-2 and TRBJ2-5, with TRBD2 matching 9 bases. The V gene end was trimmed by 5 bases and the J gene end by 6 bases; junction bases not matched to a gene: 13. Germline lookup yields CDR1 SGHTA and CDR2 FQGNSA. The CDR3 is made up of 16 amino acids. As DNA, the CDR3 is TGTGCCAGCAGCCCCCCGGCGGGAGGGGCCGGGAAGACCCAGTACTTC. Translating it yields CASSPPAGGAGKTQYF.

This chain joins TRBV6-5 and TRBJ1-6; no definite D call. The V end lost 7 bases, the J end lost 7 bases, and 14 bases lay between the germline ends. Germline-derived CDR1 and CDR2 are MNHEY and SVGAGI. CDR3 length: 14 residues. The CDR3 sequence is CASTGPPSNSPLHF. CDR3 coding DNA: TGTGCCAGCACAGGTCCGCCCAGCAATTCACCCCTCCACTTT.

This chain connects TRBV2 to TRBJ2-1, with TRBD1 matching 11 bases. CDR3 length: 13 residues. CDR1 and CDR2 (germline): SNHLY, FYNNEI. Germline trimming cut 7 bases from V and 9 bases from J; bases unmatched to any gene: 5. As DNA, the CDR3 is TGTGCCAGCAACGGACAGGGGGCTATTGAGCAGTTCTTC. Translation gives CASNGQGAIEQFF.

The CDR3 spells CASSLATGVNSPLHF. The CDR3 DNA follows: TGTGCCAGCAGCTTAGCGACAGGGGTCAATTCACCCCTCCACTTT. V is TRBV7-9 and J is TRBJ1-6, with 8 bases aligning to TRBD1. This CDR3 has 15 amino acids. V lost 0 bases, J lost 7 bases, and 2 bases stayed unmatched. Per the germline V gene, CDR1 is SEHNR and CDR2 is FQNEAQ (reference sequence).